Shown below are 13 T cell receptor beta chains from a single sample sequenced in a study of T cell repertoires in cytomegalovirus infection. Their specific antigens are unknown. Via MiXCR, TCRdb re-called the reads, giving one row per CDR3 protein. Of fewer than 850,000 distinct CDR3 sequences listed, under 35% were seen once; the top ten hold under 15%. Sequences were derived from cultured CD8+ T cells from PBMCs, sampled from culture after CMV antigen stimulation. The receptors were gathered from a human donor in good health (CMV status not recorded). Some clones in this sample may be carry-over from other donors' samples.

The chain has TRBV20-1 and TRBJ2-4, with 8 nucleotides matching TRBD1. CDR3 length equals 19 residues. V dropped 5 bases and J dropped 0; count of bases not matched to a gene: 18. Per germline, CDR1 DFQATT and CDR2 SNEGSKA (reference sequence). CDR3 region: CSAYLPGQGSRLAKNIQYF. CDR3 nucleotide sequence: TGCAGTGCTTACCTCCCCGGACAGGGTTCCCGATTAGCCAAAAACATTCAGTACTTC.

This clonotype was seen repeatedly, ten times or more. The chain is built from TRBV7-8 and TRBJ2-5; 14 bases map to TRBD2. The junction had 13 bases not matched to a gene; V was cut back by 3 bases and J by 7 bases. The CDR3 is 18 amino acids. Germline-derived CDR1 and CDR2 are SGHVS and FQNEAQ. The CDR3 DNA follows: TGTGCCAGCAGCTTCGGGTCCCCCGGACTAGCGGGGGGCGGGACCCAGTACTTC. The encoded protein is CASSFGSPGLAGGGTQYF.

V gene TRBV27 combines with J gene TRBJ2-1; TRBD1 agrees at 8 bases. Looked up from germline, CDR1 is MNHEY and CDR2 is SMNVEV (reference sequence). The junction had 10 bases not matched to a gene; V was cut back by 7 bases and J by 5 bases. The CDR3 loop spans 15 amino acids. CDR3 residues: CASTFRQGTHNEQFF. CDR3 nucleotide sequence: TGTGCCAGCACTTTTAGACAGGGGACCCACAATGAGCAGTTCTTC.

The chain uses TRBV12-3 or TRBV12-4 and TRBJ2-1; 8 nucleotides match TRBD2. This CDR3 has 15 residues. The V gene end was trimmed by 6 bases and the J gene end by 4 bases; junction bases not matched to a gene: 8. DNA of the CDR3: TGTGCCAGCAGAGCACGGGGGGGATTTTACAATGAGCAGTTCTTC. Its protein product is CASRARGGFYNEQFF.

There are a few counts of this clonotype. The V gene is TRBV6-2 or TRBV6-3, the J gene TRBJ2-1, with D possibly TRBD2 on 6 matching bases. The length of the CDR3 is 15 residues. V was shortened by 3 bases and J by 3 bases, with 12 bases between the two germline ends. Germline V gene sequence: CDR1 MNHEY, CDR2 SVGEGT. CDR3 in amino acids: CASSYSGENYNEQFF. Written as DNA, the CDR3 is TGTGCCAGCAGTTATAGCGGAGAAAACTACAATGAGCAGTTCTTC.

The chain uses TRBV5-5 and TRBJ2-2; D uncertain. The CDR3 runs 15 residues. CDR1 is SGHKS and CDR2 is YYEKEE in the germline V gene (reference sequence). V was clipped by 0 bases and J by 0 bases, with 6 bases between them. In DNA form, the CDR3 reads TGTGCCAGCAGCTTGGACTTAGCGAACACCGGGGAGCTGTTTTTT. It specifies CASSLDLANTGELFF.

The chain links TRBV2 to TRBJ2-1, with 9 bases identical to TRBD2. The CDR3 is made up of 14 amino acids. Germline CDR1 SNHLY, CDR2 FYNNEI. After removal of 6 bases from V and 6 bases from J, the junction contained 6 bases not matched to a gene. CDR3 nucleotides: TGTGCCAGCAGGCATAGCGGGGGAACCAATGAGCAGTTCTTC. This translates into CASRHSGGTNEQFF.

The sample holds a few counts of this clonotype. The gene calls are TRBV11-3 and TRBJ1-1, with D possibly matching TRBD1 (5 bases). Trimming left V 2 bases short and J 5 bases short, with 9 bases between. CDR3 length: 13 residues. Germline V gene lookup returns CDR1 SGHNT and CDR2 YENEEA. The CDR3 DNA is TGTGCCAGCAGCTTAAAGGGGTCGACTGAAGCTTTCTTT. This translates into CASSLKGSTEAFF. The variable domain in full, with the rest retrieved from reference TRBV11-3 and TRBJ1-1, is EAGVVQSPRYKIIEKKQPVAFWCNPISGHNTLYWYLQNLGQGPELLIRYENEEAVDDSQLPKDRFSAERLKGVDSTLKIQPAELGDSAVYLCASSLKGSTEAFFGQGTRLTVV.

The genes are TRBV27 and TRBJ2-1, with TRBD1 matching 11 bases. Trimming removed 4 bases from V and 3 bases from J; junction bases left unmatched: 5. Germline CDR1 is MNHEY and CDR2 is SMNVEV (reference sequence). The CDR3 has 16 residues. CDR3: CASSSSGTGGYNEQFF. The CDR3 bases are TGTGCCAGCAGTTCCTCCGGGACAGGGGGCTACAATGAGCAGTTCTTC.

This clonotype was seen ten or more times. The chain recombines TRBV19 with TRBJ2-6; TRBD2 might be the D (5 bases). This CDR3 has 15 amino acids. Looked up from germline, CDR1 is LNHDA and CDR2 is SQIVND (reference sequence). V was shortened by 1 base and J by 2 bases, with 6 bases between the two germline ends. The CDR3 DNA reads as TGTGCCAGTAGTATAGCGGGGACTGGGGCCAACGTCCTGACTTTC. Translation: CASSIAGTGANVLTF. Full variable domain (remainder filled in from reference TRBV19 and TRBJ2-6): DGGITQSPKYLFRKEGQNVTLSCEQNLNHDAMYWYRQDPGQGLRLIYYSQIVNDFQKGDIAEGYSVSREKKESFPLTVTSAQKNPTAFYLCASSIAGTGANVLTFGAGSRLTVL.

The chain links TRBV29-1 to TRBJ2-2; D call uncertain. The CDR3 length is 13 residues. V lost 6 bases and J lost 1, with 9 bases in between. CDR1 is SQVTM and CDR2 is ANQGSEA in the germline V gene. The CDR3 nucleotides read TGCAGCGTCTCCCCGGAGAACACCGGGGAGCTGTTTTTT. This sequence encodes CSVSPENTGELFF.

The chain uses TRBV11-2 and TRBJ1-1, with D unclear. Trimming took off 10 bases at V and 11 bases at J, with 20 bases between the two ends. CDR3 length: 12 residues. Germline CDR1 is SGHAT and CDR2 is FQNNGV. The CDR3 DNA reads as TGTGCCACCTCTTTAGAGGGAGGGTCGGCTTTCTTT. Its translation is CATSLEGGSAFF.

This clonotype was seen just once. CDR3 sequence reads: CASSLVGTSGYQETQYF. In DNA form, the CDR3 reads TGTGCCAGCAGCTTAGTTGGGACTAGCGGTTACCAAGAGACCCAGTACTTC. The chain links TRBV13 to TRBJ2-5; 11 nucleotides agree with TRBD2. With V trimmed by 1 base and J by 0 bases, 4 bases remained unmatched. The CDR3 sequence is 17 residues long. Germline V lookup: CDR1 PRHDT, CDR2 FYEKMQ (reference sequence).